Below, 25 T cell receptor beta chains from the same sample are listed, as sequenced in a study of blood T cell repertoires in COVID-19 (dated by TCRdb to 2018 to 2020). Receptor libraries were prepared by the immunoSEQ multiplex PCR assay. Drawn from immuneACCESS, this table holds only the in-frame rearrangements with V and J called that TCRdb kept. Clones are partly lost; checked studies trace under half to an unresolved V gene and leave the rest unexplained. The sample table holds around 70,000 clones, of which less than 90% were seen once. Together, the top ten hold roughly 13% of the sample. Source material: peripheral blood. Every receptor here comes from a man aged 50 to 60 with COVID-19, enrolled during active disease.

The V gene is TRBV5-8, the J gene TRBJ2-3; 7 nucleotides match TRBD2. Germline trimming cut 4 bases from V and 3 bases from J; bases unmatched to any gene: 11. CDR1 SGHTS and CDR2 YDEGEE come from the germline V gene. This CDR3 is built from 16 residues. CDR3 loop: CASSAISRGGTDTQYF. CDR3 coding DNA: TGTGCCAGCAGCGCAATCTCCCGGGGAGGGACAGATACGCAGTATTTT.

The CDR3 DNA is TGTGCCAGCAGTCCGGCGGGGGTTGAGCAGTTCTTC. This gives the protein CASSPAGVEQFF. The chain is built from TRBV28 and TRBJ2-1, with 7 bases lining up with TRBD2. This CDR3 has 12 residues. V lost 5 bases, J lost 9 bases, and 4 bases stayed unmatched. CDR1 is MDHEN and CDR2 is SYDVKM in the germline V gene. The variable domain in full, completed from reference TRBV28 and TRBJ2-1, reads DVKVTQSSRYLVKRTGEKVFLECVQDMDHENMFWYRQDPGLGLRLIYFSYDVKMKEKGDIPEGYSVSREKKERFSLILESASTNQTSMYLCASSPAGVEQFFGPGTRLTVL.

The chain combines TRBV5-1 with TRBJ2-3; TRBD2 matches at 10 bases. CDR1 is SGHRS and CDR2 is YFSETQ in the germline V gene. CDR3 size: 14 residues. Trimming cost V 7 bases and J 0 bases; bases outside gene matches: 2. CDR3 bases: TGCGCCAGCGCAGCGGGAGGGAGCACAGATACGCAGTATTTT. The encoded protein is CASAAGGSTDTQYF.

The V gene is TRBV13, the J gene TRBJ1-2; 8 bases match TRBD1. The germline CDR1 and CDR2 sequences are PRHDT and FYEKMQ (reference sequence). V was clipped by 0 bases and J by 12 bases; unmatched bases: 6. There are 13 residues in the CDR3. DNA of the CDR3: TGTGCCAGCAGCTTAGGACCGGGACAGGCGAACACCTTC. Protein product: CASSLGPGQANTF.

The V gene is TRBV21-1, the J gene TRBJ1-1; the table calls TRBD1, which could not be checked here. TRBV21-1 is marked as a pseudogene. CDR3 size: 13 residues. CDR3 sequence: CASSKLGDTEAFF. The CDR3 bases are TGTGCCAGCAGCAAATTAGGGGACACTGAAGCTTTCTTT.

The V gene is TRBV28, the J gene TRBJ2-7, with TRBD2 matching over 7 bases. Germline trimming cut 6 bases from V and 2 bases from J; bases unmatched to any gene: 7. The V gene's germline CDR1 is MDHEN and CDR2 SYDVKM. The CDR3 has 14 residues. In DNA form, the CDR3 reads TGTGCCAGCAGGCTGGGGGGGTGGACCTACGAGCAGTACTTC. Protein product: CASRLGGWTYEQYF.

The J gene is TRBJ1-2, the V gene TRBV13; D may be TRBD1 (5 bases). This CDR3 spans 14 amino acids. Trimming took 5 bases from V and 1 from J, leaving 11 bases between them. Germline V lookup: CDR1 PRHDT, CDR2 FYEKMQ (reference sequence). The DNA of the CDR3 is TGTGCCAGCAGCCGCGGACATATTAACTATGGCTACACCTTC. Protein product: CASSRGHINYGYTF.

This clone came up a few times. The J gene is TRBJ2-2, the V gene TRBV23-1, with 10 bases matching TRBD2. TRBV23-1 is an open reading frame, and its role is uncertain. This CDR3 region has 12 residues. CDR3 loop: CPSGRITGELFF. The CDR3, as DNA: TGCCCTAGCGGGAGAATAACCGGGGAGCTGTTTTTT.

V usage is TRBV6-4 and J usage is TRBJ1-4; 7 positions match TRBD1. The germline V gene encodes CDR1 MRHNA and CDR2 SNTAGT. The CDR3 has 13 amino acids. J was trimmed by 6 bases and V by 5 bases; bases with no gene match: 3. The CDR3 DNA sequence: TGTGCCAGCAGTAAGGGGGCCCATGAAAAACTGTTTTTT. Amino acid sequence: CASSKGAHEKLFF.

This clone has just one count. The V and J genes are TRBV28 and TRBJ2-1, with 9 positions matching TRBD2. Germline loops: CDR1 MDHEN, CDR2 SYDVKM. This CDR3 is 15 amino acids long. Trimming at V came to 2 bases and at J to 7 bases, leaving 6 bases not matched to a gene. The chain's CDR3 is CASSLVSGRRNEQFF. The CDR3, as DNA: TGTGCCAGCAGTTTAGTAAGCGGGAGGAGGAATGAGCAGTTCTTC.

This clone was observed a few times. The V call is TRBV6-1, the J call TRBJ1-2; the D is unclear. The CDR3 length is 14 residues. Germline V lookup: CDR1 MNHNS, CDR2 SASEGT. Trimming removed 2 bases at V and 8 bases at J, with 15 bases between. CDR3 region: CASSELVPSMGYTF. The CDR3 region has the DNA TGTGCCAGCAGTGAATTAGTACCATCTATGGGCTACACCTTC.

The chain carries TRBV11-3 and TRBJ2-1; possible D gene TRBD2, 5 bases. V was pared by 5 bases and J by 0 bases, with 8 bases between. The germline gives CDR1 SGHNT, CDR2 YENEEA. This CDR3 spans 14 amino acids. The CDR3 here is CASSRGGSYNEQFF. The CDR3, as DNA: TGTGCCAGCAGCCGGGGTGGCTCCTACAATGAGCAGTTCTTC.

The chain has TRBV5-1 and TRBJ2-5; TRBD2 matches at 11 bases. Unmatched junction bases numbered 7, after V lost 3 bases and J lost 6 bases. The CDR3 loop spans 15 amino acids. In germline, CDR1 is SGHRS, CDR2 YFSETQ. The CDR3 loop reads CASSSGTSGFQTQYF. The CDR3, as DNA: TGCGCCAGCAGCTCCGGGACTAGCGGCTTTCAGACCCAGTACTTC. Full variable domain (outside the CDR3, taken from reference TRBV5-1 and TRBJ2-5): KAGVTQTPRYLIKTRGQQVTLSCSPISGHRSVSWYQQTPGQGLQFLFEYFSETQRNKGNFPGRFSGRQFSNSRSEMNVSTLELGDSALYLCASSSGTSGFQTQYFGPGTRLLVL.

This clone was seen only a few times. This chain uses TRBV6-5 with TRBJ2-7; a possible D gene is TRBD1 (6 bases). CDR3 length equals 15 residues. Trimming left V 2 bases short and J 2 bases short, with 13 bases between. Germline V CDR1 and CDR2: MNHEY, SVGAGI. CDR3 sequence: CASSYTGQPTYEQYF. DNA for the CDR3: TGTGCCAGCAGTTACACTGGACAGCCGACCTACGAGCAGTACTTC.

The chain joins TRBV6-5 to TRBJ1-3; D is possibly TRBD1 (6 bases). V was trimmed by 6 bases and J by 9 bases, leaving 21 bases between them. The length of the CDR3 is 15 residues. The germline V gene has CDR1 MNHEY and CDR2 SVGAGI. CDR3 coding DNA: TGTGCCAGCAGATATTCCGGGGGGGCAGCGGGCACCATATATTTT. Translated, it gives CASRYSGGAAGTIYF.

CDR3 in DNA: TGTGCCACCAGCAGAGAAGGGGAGGGGCTCTCCTACAATGAGCAGTTCTTC. It yields the protein CATSREGEGLSYNEQFF. The chain links TRBV15 to TRBJ2-1; 7 positions agree with TRBD2. The V gene end was trimmed by 0 bases and the J gene end by 0 bases; junction bases not matched to a gene: 5. CDR3 length: 17 residues. CDR1 LNHNV and CDR2 YYDKDF come from the germline V gene (reference sequence).

The CDR3 sequence: CASSGQTSGSYEQYF. The CDR3 DNA follows: TGTGCCAGCAGCGGGCAGACTAGCGGAAGCTACGAGCAGTACTTC. The chain is built from TRBV5-5 and TRBJ2-7, with 9 bases fitting TRBD2. With 4 bases clipped from V and 3 bases from J, the junction kept 8 bases outside the gene matches. Germline-derived CDR1 and CDR2 are SGHKS and YYEKEE (reference sequence). CDR3 length: 15 amino acids.

The rearrangement links TRBV4-2 to TRBJ2-1; 9 bases match TRBD2. The V and J ends lost 1 base and 9 bases, in that order; junction bases with no gene match: 10. The CDR3 sequence is 16 residues long. Germline CDR1 reads LGHNA; CDR2 reads YNFKEQ. Written as DNA, the CDR3 is TGTGCCAGCAGCCAAGGGGGACTAGCTTCCCCTAGTGAGCAGTTCTTC. This encodes CASSQGGLASPSEQFF.

This clone was counted a single time. V usage is TRBV3-1 (or the pseudogene TRBV3-2) and J usage is TRBJ2-7, with D uncertain. The CDR3 is 15 amino acids. The ends were cut back, 0 bases at V and 0 bases at J, with 9 bases in the middle. The germline V gene encodes CDR1 LGHDT and CDR2 YNNKEL (reference sequence). The CDR3 is CASSQDPRSSYEQYF. CDR3 DNA sequence: TGTGCCAGCAGCCAAGACCCCAGGTCCTCCTACGAGCAGTACTTC.

The rearrangement joins TRBV6-5 to TRBJ1-1; D might be TRBD1 (5 bases). Germline V gene data show CDR1 as MNHEY and CDR2 as SVGAGI. This CDR3 has 15 amino acids. The germline V and J ends were trimmed by 6 bases and 2 bases, with 16 bases remaining between them. The CDR3 spells CASRKGQEVNTEAFF. In nucleotides, the CDR3 is TGTGCCAGCAGGAAGGGGCAAGAAGTAAACACTGAAGCTTTCTTT.

This clone was seen once. V gene TRBV13 combines with J gene TRBJ2-3; possible D gene TRBD2, 5 bases. V was cut by 2 bases and J by 9 bases, with 21 bases left in between. The germline CDR1 and CDR2 sequences are PRHDT and FYEKMQ (reference sequence). The CDR3 loop spans 16 amino acids. The CDR3 region is CASSLSPAVAIGTQYF. In nucleotides, the CDR3 is TGTGCCAGCAGCTTATCCCCAGCGGTAGCAATCGGGACGCAGTATTTT.

The chain combines TRBV5-1 with TRBJ2-1; 11 bases are shared with TRBD1. The CDR3 sequence is 15 residues long. Germline assignment: CDR1 SGHRS and CDR2 YFSETQ. The V segment lost 0 bases and the J segment 8 bases; nucleotides outside the gene matches: 4. The CDR3 here is CASSLEDRGLDEQFF. The CDR3 bases are TGCGCCAGCAGCTTGGAGGACAGGGGGCTGGATGAGCAGTTCTTC.

V gene TRBV18 combines with J gene TRBJ1-6; no definite D call. The germline V gene encodes CDR1 KGHSH and CDR2 LQKENI. This CDR3 is 17 amino acids long. V was clipped by 1 base and J by 8 bases, with 18 bases between them. For the CDR3, the DNA is TGTGCCAGCTCACCACTTCCAGTGGCGGGCTGGGATTCACCCCTCCACTTT. Translated: CASSPLPVAGWDSPLHF. The full variable domain, in which reference TRBV18 and TRBJ1-6 provide the parts outside the CDR3, is NAGVMQNPRHLVRRRGQEARLRCSPMKGHSHVYWYRQLPEEGLKFMVYLQKENIIDESGMPKERFSAEFPKEGPSILRIQQVVRGDSAAYFCASSPLPVAGWDSPLHFGNGTRLTVT.

This clone was seen a few times. V is TRBV5-1 and J is TRBJ2-7; 7 nucleotides agree with TRBD1. The V gene end was trimmed by 4 bases and the J gene end by 2 bases; junction bases not matched to a gene: 3. CDR3 length: 13 residues. The germline V gene has CDR1 SGHRS and CDR2 YFSETQ. CDR3 protein: CASSRDRTYEQYF. CDR3 DNA: TGCGCCAGCAGCCGGGACAGAACCTACGAGCAGTACTTC. Filled out from reference TRBV5-1 and TRBJ2-7, the complete variable domain reads KAGVTQTPRYLIKTRGQQVTLSCSPISGHRSVSWYQQTPGQGLQFLFEYFSETQRNKGNFPGRFSGRQFSNSRSEMNVSTLELGDSALYLCASSRDRTYEQYFGPGTRLTVT.

As to this clone: The sample carries other DNA sequences with the same CDR3. The chain couples TRBV9 to TRBJ1-1; unclear D gene. The CDR3 extends over 14 amino acids. V was cut by 4 bases and J by 1 base, with 11 bases left in between. The germline CDR1 and CDR2 sequences are SGDLS and YYNGEE. CDR3 sequence: CASSPQVGNTEAFF. CDR3 DNA: TGTGCCAGCAGCCCTCAGGTGGGGAACACTGAAGCTTTCTTT.